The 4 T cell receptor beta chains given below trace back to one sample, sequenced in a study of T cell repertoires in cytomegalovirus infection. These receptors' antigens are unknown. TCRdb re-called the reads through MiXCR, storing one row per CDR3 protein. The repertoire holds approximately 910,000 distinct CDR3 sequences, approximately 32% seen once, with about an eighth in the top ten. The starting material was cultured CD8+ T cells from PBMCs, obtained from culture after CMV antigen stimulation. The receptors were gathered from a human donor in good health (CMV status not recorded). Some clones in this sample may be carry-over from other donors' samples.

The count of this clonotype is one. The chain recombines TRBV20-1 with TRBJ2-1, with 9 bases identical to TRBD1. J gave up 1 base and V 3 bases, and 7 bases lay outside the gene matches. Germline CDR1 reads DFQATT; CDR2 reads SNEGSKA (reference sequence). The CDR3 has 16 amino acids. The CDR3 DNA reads TGCAGTGCTAGCCACCCGGGACAGGGTTCCTACAATGAGCAGTTCTTC. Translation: CSASHPGQGSYNEQFF.

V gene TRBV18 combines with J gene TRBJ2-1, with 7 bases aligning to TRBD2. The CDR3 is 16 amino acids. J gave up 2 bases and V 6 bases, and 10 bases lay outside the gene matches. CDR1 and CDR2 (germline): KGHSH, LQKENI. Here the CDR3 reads CASSPPVGGTYNEQFF. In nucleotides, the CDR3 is TGTGCCAGCTCGCCCCCCGTCGGGGGGACCTACAATGAGCAGTTCTTC.

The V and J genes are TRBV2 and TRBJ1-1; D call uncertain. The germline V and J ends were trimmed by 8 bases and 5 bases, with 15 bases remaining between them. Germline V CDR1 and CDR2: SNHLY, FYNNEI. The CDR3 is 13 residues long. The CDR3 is CASPSRRGTEAFF. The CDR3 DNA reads TGTGCCAGCCCCTCCCGGAGAGGTACTGAAGCTTTCTTT.

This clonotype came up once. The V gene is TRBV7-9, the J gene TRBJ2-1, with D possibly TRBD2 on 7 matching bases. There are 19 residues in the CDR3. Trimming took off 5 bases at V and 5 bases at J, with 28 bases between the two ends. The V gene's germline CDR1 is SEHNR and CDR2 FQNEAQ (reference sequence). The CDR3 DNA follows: TGTGCCAGCAGCACGAAATTGGGGCGACCAGCGGGGACAAACAATGAGCAGTTCTTC. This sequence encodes CASSTKLGRPAGTNNEQFF.